The T cell receptor beta chain described here comes from a study (dated by TCRdb to about 2016). Some background on the complete study: The origins of HIV persistence were investigated in individuals who naturally controlled HIV infection.

The germline V gene sets CDR1 to SGHAT and CDR2 to FQNNGV. The trim is 5 bases for V and 0 bases for J, with a gap of 5 bases between the germline ends. The CDR3 contains 13 residues, cysteine and phenylalanine counted. Of all the DNA, just the CDR3 is kept, 39 bases in frame from base 1. Worth noting for this clonotype: Its antigen is unknown. There are no base qualities to consult, and no much larger clone falls within one base.

Library preparation was by 5' RACE. Sequencing was carried out with an Illumina HiSeq 2000. Using fastp at Q25 and MiXCR, TCRdb reprocessed the public reads and kept productive beta chains. Rows with a matching CDR3 protein are joined into one entry that keeps the most common DNA and genes. The sample table holds over 350 distinct CDR3 sequences, of which 7.5% to 9% were seen once. Under 55% of the sample belongs to the ten largest clones. The rearrangement joined TRBV11-2 to TRBJ1-5; a confident D gene designation cannot be given. This sequence originates from a male donor with HIV. The source material was effector memory T cells from blood PBMCs. The cell subset or site label for this specimen denotes: effector memory CD4+ T cells. The CDR3: CASSRFSNQPQHF. In nucleotides, the sequence is TGTGCCAGCAGCCGCTTTAGCAATCAGCCCCAGCATTTT.